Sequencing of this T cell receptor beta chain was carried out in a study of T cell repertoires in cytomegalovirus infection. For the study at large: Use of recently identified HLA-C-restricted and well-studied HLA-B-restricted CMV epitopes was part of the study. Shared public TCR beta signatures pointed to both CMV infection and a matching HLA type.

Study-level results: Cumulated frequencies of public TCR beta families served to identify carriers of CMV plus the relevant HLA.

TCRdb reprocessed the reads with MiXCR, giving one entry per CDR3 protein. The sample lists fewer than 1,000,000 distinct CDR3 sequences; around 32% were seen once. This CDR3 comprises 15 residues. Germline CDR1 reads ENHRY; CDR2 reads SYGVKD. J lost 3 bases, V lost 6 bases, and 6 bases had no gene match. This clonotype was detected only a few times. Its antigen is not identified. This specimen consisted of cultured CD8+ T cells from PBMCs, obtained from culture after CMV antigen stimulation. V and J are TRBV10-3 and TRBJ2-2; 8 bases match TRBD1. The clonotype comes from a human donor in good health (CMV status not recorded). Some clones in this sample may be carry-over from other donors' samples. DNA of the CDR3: TGTGCCATCAGCCCGGACAGGGAGTACACCGGGGAGCTGTTTTTT. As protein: CAISPDREYTGELFF.